This T cell receptor (beta chain) was captured by sequencing in a study of T cell responses to AZD1222 COVID-19 vaccine. For this clone: Its matching antigen is unknown.

Findings and caveats of the study: Clonal diversity may have been underestimated in mostly white British donors. Baseline seropositivity occurred in only six AZD1222 recipients. The span of vaccine-associated CD4 TCRs extended across spike, with dominance at 160-218 and 743-854.

Germline-derived CDR1 and CDR2 are SEHNR and FQNEAQ (reference sequence). The CDR3 length is 14 residues. Trimming left V 1 base short and J 1 base short, with 7 bases between. The data were produced by immunoSEQ multiplex PCR, yet TCRdb's version contains in-frame clones alone and is incomplete. The sample consists of about 94,000 clones, 85% to 90% of them appearing once. Sequencing used peripheral blood, obtained on day 0 of AZD1222 vaccination. This receptor was obtained from an adult in good health. The V gene is TRBV7-9, the J gene TRBJ1-1; D remains unclear. CDR3 in DNA: TGTGCCAGCAGCTTAGAGTGGGAGAACACTGAAGCTTTCTTT. It yields the protein CASSLEWENTEAFF.